This T cell receptor (beta chain) stems from a study of T cells in Graves' hyperthyroidism and ophthalmopathy (dated by TCRdb to the late 2010s). For the wider study: Peripheral blood samples were taken at the time of initial diagnosis, prior to any treatment. A discovery cohort of about a hundred patients, roughly 40 with Graves' ophthalmopathy and about 60 with stable Graves' hyperthyroidism, was used to find distinguishing TCR V-J signatures. Prospective prediction of ophthalmopathy was tested in an independent validation cohort of approximately 18 hyperthyroidism patients and roughly 16 patients who later progressed to ophthalmopathy. The 75 to 100 discovery patients were randomly divided into training and test sets at a 7:3 ratio. The study also compared thyroid tissue and blood T-cell repertoires from more than five Graves' hyperthyroidism patients. Following sampling, methimazole starting at 30 mg daily was given to hyperthyroidism patients, and high-dose intravenous methylprednisolone was given to ophthalmopathy patients. According to the paper, TCR Vbeta CDR3 sequencing was carried out on 135 peripheral blood samples, which came from 40 to 45 ophthalmopathy, approximately 78 hyperthyroidism and some 17 progressor patients.

As to this clonotype: No cognate antigen has been identified for it. No base-level quality is on record; no much larger clone is a single base apart.

Relative to germline, V is 1 base shorter and J is 4 bases shorter, with 8 bases between their ends. CDR1 is given as MDHEN and CDR2 as SYDVKM, both from the germline V gene. The CDR3 numbers 13 residues from cysteine through phenylalanine. Only the CDR3 part of the read is kept: 39 bases, read in frame from the first base. Amplification of TCR beta CDR3 regions was carried out from RNA transcripts. The first round of RT-PCR for the TCR CDR3 was performed with the HTBI primer set and the Qiagen OneStep RT-PCR kit. The libraries were constructed in a second round of multiplex PCR and then size-selected and purified. Sequencing of the libraries was done on an Illumina HiSeq2000 using paired-end 100 bp reads. The study's own analysis went as follows. Raw data were processed with SOAPnuke, discarding reads with adapters, uncalled bases, mean Phred below 15, or no exact constant-primer or identifier match. COPE v1.2.5 was used to merge high-quality paired reads, and clonotypes were defined as unique nucleotide sequences. Clonotypes were aligned to IMGT TRBV, TRBD and TRBJ reference segments using MiTCR v1.1. Only V-J combinations with frequency above 0.0001, covering approximately 99% of repertoires, were analysed. A TCS score was defined as the ratio between F50 (clonal expansion) and ExV (chaos), using BLOSUM62-based TCRdist between CDR3 peptides within each V-J. Welch's t-statistics and random forest reduced 450 to 600 V-J features to 10 to 15, which were used in a naive Bayes classifier (R e1071). TCRdb redid the processing of the public reads, applying fastp at Q25 and MiXCR, and retained in-frame beta chains. Rows merge per CDR3 protein into single entries with the most common DNA and genes. None of the V and J calls come from the authors' own analysis; TCRdb made them. This sample lists a few hundred thousand distinct CDR3 sequences; about a sixth were detected once. 2.5% to 4% of the sample belongs to the ten largest clones.

Study-wide conclusions, independent of this receptor: Blood samples also contained most of the expanded thyroid clonotypes (frequency above 0.001), which suggests that blood repertoires may reflect thyroid immune responses. Sample size was not statistically predetermined, and investigators were not blinded to group allocation. In validation, the model predicted progression to ophthalmopathy a median of around six months before onset, with roughly 70% sensitivity and 72.22% specificity. A 13 V-J signature model separated ophthalmopathy from stable hyperthyroidism, with 87.88% sensitivity and about 81% specificity in cross-validation and 80%/75% in testing.

Ophthalmopathy patients had moderately to severely active disease, with a Clinical Activity Score of 3 or more, a NOSPECS grade of 4 or more, and a disease duration of less than 3 months. Exclusion was applied to patients with uncontrolled infections, other autoimmune diseases, pregnancy or lactation. Clinical symptoms, serum thyroxine and TRAb, thyroid ultrasound, and orbital computed tomography formed the basis for the diagnoses. PBMCs were separated from roughly 9.6 ml of fresh peripheral blood using Ficoll-Paque density gradient centrifugation. Trizol reagent was used to extract total RNA, and RNA quality was then checked on an Agilent 2100 Bioanalyzer.

The origin of this receptor is a woman between 35 and 50 years old with Graves' ophthalmopathy. Recombination joined TRBV28 with TRBJ2-7; the D gene lacks a confident call. Sequencing used blood. The CDR3 corresponds to CASSLFSIYEQYF. The DNA reads as follows: TGTGCCAGCAGTTTATTCAGTATTTACGAGCAGTACTTC.